This TCR beta chain was retrieved from a study of blood T cell repertoires in COVID-19. On the study more broadly: The United States, Italy and Spain were the sources of the acute and convalescent COVID-19 samples. The analysed material was cDNA or gDNA that came from T cells, B-cell-depleted T cells, or PBMCs.

Original analysis: Reference gene primer amplification gave estimated nucleated cell counts. The method was immunoSEQ multiplex PCR; TCRdb's version includes in-frame clones alone and lacks a portion of them. The DNA was the basis for D and trimming; V, J and clone size are from that table. In the table there are under 200,000 clones, roughly nine tenths of which are singletons. This CDR3 comprises 16 residues. Trimming removed 5 bases from V and 4 bases from J, with 18 bases in between. Germline V CDR1 and CDR2: SGDLS, YYNGEE. V is TRBV9 and J is TRBJ2-2, with D perhaps matching TRBD2 (6 bases). The sequenced material came from peripheral blood. This TCR came from a woman aged 55-75 years with COVID-19, enrolled during active disease. CDR3 region: CASSDAALAFTGELFF. The CDR3 coding sequence is TGTGCCAGCAGTGACGCCGCCCTAGCGTTCACCGGGGAGCTGTTTTTT. Filled out from reference TRBV9 and TRBJ2-2, the complete variable domain reads DSGVTQTPKHLITATGQRVTLRCSPRSGDLSVYWYQQSLDQGLQFLIQYYNGEERAKGNILERFSAQQFPDLHSELNLSSLELGDSALYFCASSDAALAFTGELFFGEGSRLTVL.